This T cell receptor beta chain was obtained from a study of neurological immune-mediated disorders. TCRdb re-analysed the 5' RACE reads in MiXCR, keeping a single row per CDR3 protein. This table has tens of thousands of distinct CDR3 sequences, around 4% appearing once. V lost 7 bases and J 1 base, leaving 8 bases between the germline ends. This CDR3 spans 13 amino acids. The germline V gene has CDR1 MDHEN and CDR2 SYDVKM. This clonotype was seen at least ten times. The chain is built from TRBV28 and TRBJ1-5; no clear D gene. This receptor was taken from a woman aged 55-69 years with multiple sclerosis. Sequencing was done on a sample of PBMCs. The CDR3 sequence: CASKESSNQPQHF. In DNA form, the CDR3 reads TGTGCCAGCAAAGAGTCGAGCAATCAGCCCCAGCATTTT.